The 9 T cell receptor beta chains reported below all come from one sample, sequenced in a study of T cell repertoires in cytomegalovirus infection. What these receptors recognize is not known. Via MiXCR, TCRdb re-called the reads, giving one row per CDR3 protein. Of some 120,000 distinct CDR3 sequences in the sample, 10% were seen once. Sequenced material: PBMCs, sequenced either directly or after in vitro stimulation (not recorded which). The receptors stem from a human donor in good health (CMV status not recorded). Some clones in this sample may be carry-over from other donors' samples.

This clonotype was seen a handful of times. One junction end disagrees with the germline gene, perhaps due to a read error. V gene TRBV12-5 combines with J gene TRBJ2-6; possible D gene TRBD2, 6 bases. Germline CDR1 and CDR2: LGHNT and FRNRAP. CDR3 size: 19 residues. In DNA form, the CDR3 reads TGTGCTAGTGGTTCGATTCCGGGTCCCGGGGACTCTTGGGCCAACGTCCTGACTTTC. Translation: CASGSIPGPGDSWANVLTF.

The sample holds a few counts of this clonotype. This chain joins TRBV18 and TRBJ1-1, with D perhaps TRBD1 (5 bases). CDR3 length: 15 amino acids. Between the trimmed V and J ends, which lost 1 base and 1 base, there was a span of 10 bases. CDR1 is KGHSH, CDR2 LQKENI, per germline. The DNA for the CDR3 is TGTGCCAGCTCACCACGGGACGGCCCGAACACTGAAGCTTTCTTT. This translates into CASSPRDGPNTEAFF.

This clonotype was counted ten times or more. The chain links TRBV7-2 to TRBJ2-7; the D is unclear. Looked up from germline, CDR1 is SGHTA and CDR2 is FQGNSA. This CDR3 has 14 residues. Trimming stripped 1 base from V and 7 bases from J, with 14 bases between. Written as DNA, the CDR3 is TGTGCCAGCAGCTTAGTTCACGGGCATCAGGAGCAGTACGTC. It yields the protein CASSLVHGHQEQYV.

The rearrangement links TRBV6-2 or TRBV6-3 to TRBJ2-7; D unresolved. Trimming stripped 4 bases from V and 1 base from J, with 8 bases between. Germline values: CDR1 MNHEY, CDR2 SVGEGT. The CDR3 loop spans 13 amino acids. CDR3 amino acids: CASSFSGSYEQYV. The CDR3 region has the DNA TGTGCCAGCAGTTTTTCCGGGTCCTACGAGCAGTACGTC.

Points on this clonotype: The DNA is left out, because the CDR3 cannot be placed on it with certainty; the CDR3 is given as TCRdb lists it. The gene calls are TRBV6-6 and TRBJ1-1; the table's D call, TRBD1, was not checked against the DNA. In germline, CDR1 is MNHNY, CDR2 SVGAGI (reference sequence). The CDR3 numbers 15 amino acids, ends counted. CDR3 sequence: CASSSSDRALPEAFF.

At least ten counts were recorded for this clonotype. CDR3 DNA sequence: TGTGCCACCCAGCGGGCCCCCCCAGATACGCAGTATTTT. It yields the protein CATQRAPPDTQYF. The chain employs TRBV7-2 and TRBJ2-3; tentative D call: TRBD2 (6 bases). V lost 10 bases to trimming and J lost 4 bases, with 15 bases between them. CDR3 length: 13 residues. Germline CDR1 and CDR2: SGHTA and FQGNSA.

This clonotype was found many times. This chain uses TRBV19 with TRBJ2-1; TRBD2 might be the D (5 bases). This CDR3 region has 17 residues. Trimming pared 1 base from V and 7 bases from J, leaving 20 bases between. Per germline, CDR1 LNHDA and CDR2 SQIVND (reference sequence). The CDR3 sequence: CASSIVASRKRVNEQFF. DNA for the CDR3: TGTGCCAGTAGTATAGTCGCGTCGCGAAAGAGGGTTAATGAGCAGTTCTTC.

This clonotype turned up a few times. The chain uses TRBV24-1 and TRBJ2-3; TRBD2 is a possible D gene (7 bases). The CDR3 runs to 17 residues. The germline V gene has CDR1 KGHDR and CDR2 SFDVKD. Trimming removed 5 bases from V and 2 bases from J, with 19 bases in between. The CDR3 region has the DNA TGTGCCACCAGTGGGACACGCGCGGGGGCGTCCACAGATACGCAGTATTTT. It translates to CATSGTRAGASTDTQYF.

This clonotype appeared many times. CDR3 bases: TGTGCCAGCAGCTTAACGTCGGGAGTCACAGAGACCCAGTACTTC. The encoded protein is CASSLTSGVTETQYF. The V and J genes are TRBV7-3 and TRBJ2-5, with D maybe TRBD2 (6 bases). V dropped 0 bases and J dropped 4 bases, with 12 bases sitting between them. CDR1 is SGHTA and CDR2 is FQGTGA in the germline V gene. This CDR3 region has 15 residues.